The 6 T cell receptor beta chains in this list originate from one sample, sequenced in a study of shared clonotypes between healthy human individuals. Naive CD8 cells were CD45RO-negative, positively selected for CCR7, excluding terminally differentiated effector memory CD45RA+ cells. TCRdb keeps only in-frame clones here, not all; method: immunoSEQ multiplex PCR. This table holds roughly 2.1 million clones, 93% found once. Source material: naive CD8+ T cells from PBMCs. All receptors derive from a man younger than 30 in good health. Some clones in this sample may be carry-over from other donors' samples.

This sequence joins TRBV28 and TRBJ2-7; 9 bases fit TRBD2. The V segment lost 4 bases and the J segment 2 bases; nucleotides outside the gene matches: 9. CDR3 length: 16 residues. Germline CDR1 reads MDHEN; CDR2 reads SYDVKM. This CDR3 is CASSSLRAGGPYEQYF. CDR3 nucleotides: TGTGCCAGCAGTTCCCTTAGAGCGGGAGGTCCCTACGAGCAGTACTTC.

The gene calls are TRBV4-3 and TRBJ2-2, with D unclear. The V gene's germline CDR1 is LGHNA and CDR2 YSLEER. With 2 bases removed from V and 6 bases from J, the gap between germline ends came to 7 bases. There are 13 residues in the CDR3. CDR3 region: CASSQMRPGELFF. Written as DNA, the CDR3 is TGCGCCAGCAGCCAAATGCGGCCCGGGGAGCTGTTTTTT.

In DNA, the CDR3 is TGTGCCAGCAGCGTTGGCGGGACCCCCGGGGATGAGCAGTTCTTC. Its protein is CASSVGGTPGDEQFF. The V call is TRBV9, the J call TRBJ2-1, with D tentatively TRBD2 (6 bases). V was shortened by 2 bases and J by 8 bases, with 17 bases between the two germline ends. This CDR3 contains 15 residues. The germline V gene encodes CDR1 SGDLS and CDR2 YYNGEE.

This chain connects TRBV7-2 to TRBJ2-2; unclear D gene. The V gene lost 2 bases and the J gene lost 1 base, with 5 bases spanning the gap. This CDR3 contains 14 residues. CDR1 and CDR2 (germline): SGHTA, FQGNSA. As DNA, the CDR3 is TGTGCCAGCAGCTTAAACCTGAACACCGGGGAGCTGTTTTTT. Protein sequence: CASSLNLNTGELFF.

The gene calls are TRBV4-2 and TRBJ2-7, with 14 nucleotides matching TRBD2. The CDR3 covers 17 residues. Germline CDR1 is LGHNA and CDR2 is YNFKEQ. V trimming: 1 base; J trimming: 4 bases; junction bases outside the gene matches: 6. This CDR3 is CASSQGLAGGPLYEQYF. The CDR3, as DNA: TGTGCCAGCAGCCAAGGACTAGCGGGAGGGCCCTTATACGAGCAGTACTTC.

This chain joins TRBV9 and TRBJ2-4; TRBD2 agrees at 7 bases. The CDR3 is 16 amino acids. V shed 4 bases, J shed 1 base, and the junction held 8 bases outside the gene matches. Germline loops: CDR1 SGDLS, CDR2 YYNGEE. The CDR3 DNA sequence: TGTGCCAGCAGCCCAGGCGGGAGTACCGCCAAAAACATTCAGTACTTC. The encoded protein is CASSPGGSTAKNIQYF.